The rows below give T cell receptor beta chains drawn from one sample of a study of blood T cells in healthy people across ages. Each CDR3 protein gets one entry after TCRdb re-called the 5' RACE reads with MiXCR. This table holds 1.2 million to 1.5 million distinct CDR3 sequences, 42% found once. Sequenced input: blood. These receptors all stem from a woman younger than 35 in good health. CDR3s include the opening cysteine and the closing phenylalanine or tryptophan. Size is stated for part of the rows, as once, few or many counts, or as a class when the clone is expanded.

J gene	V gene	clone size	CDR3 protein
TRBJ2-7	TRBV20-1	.	CSATRTVVYEQYF
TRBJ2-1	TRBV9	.	CASSATSGGPYNEQFF
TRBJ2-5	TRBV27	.	CASSLSGLARETQYF
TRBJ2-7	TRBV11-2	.	CASSPGTLAGGLPYEQYF
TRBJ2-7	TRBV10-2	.	CASSYPGRGYEQYF
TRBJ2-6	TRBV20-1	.	CSANRGSGANVLTF
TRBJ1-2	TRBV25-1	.	CAGSEPPDGYTF
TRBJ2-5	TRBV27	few	CASWAGGLETQYF
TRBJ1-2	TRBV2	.	CASRELTGNYGYTF
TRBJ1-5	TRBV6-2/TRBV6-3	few	CASSLTRGNQPQHF
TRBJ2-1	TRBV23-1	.	CASSHPFKRSNEQFF
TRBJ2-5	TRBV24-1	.	CATREGRGTQYF
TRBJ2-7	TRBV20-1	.	CSAGGQGLYEQYF
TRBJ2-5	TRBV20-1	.	CSARDPGDQMETQYF
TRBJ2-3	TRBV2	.	CASTRGGALSTDTQYF
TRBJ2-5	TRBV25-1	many	CASSPAHRGGLETQYF
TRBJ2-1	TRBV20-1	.	CSALISGGASEQFF
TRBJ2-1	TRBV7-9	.	CASSFTTTSGVDEQFF
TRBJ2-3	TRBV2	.	CASSESSEDNTDTQYF
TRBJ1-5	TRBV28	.	CASKLSYSNQPQHF
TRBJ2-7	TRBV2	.	CASTGHDDGDEQYF
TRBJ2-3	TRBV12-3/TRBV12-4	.	CASSPTHASTDTQYF
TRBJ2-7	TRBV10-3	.	CAISDPTSADYNEQYF
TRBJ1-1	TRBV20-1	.	CSASGQGKAFF
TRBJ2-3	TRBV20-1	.	CSAASGASTDTQYF
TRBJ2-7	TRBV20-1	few	CSARHRSSYEQYF